Each of the 17 T cell receptor beta chains below was sequenced from the same sample in a study of cytomegalovirus exposure and HLA in healthy donors. A multiplex PCR was run with 60 Vbeta primers and 13 Jbeta primers. The assay was immunoSEQ multiplex PCR, and TCRdb's table has in-frame clones only and misses some. The sample has some 110,000 clones. Sequencing input: PBMCs. The receptors here all came from a man aged 35-49 years in good health and CMV-seronegative.

V and J are TRBV30 and TRBJ2-4; 12 bases line up with TRBD2. CDR3 length equals 18 residues. CDR1 and CDR2 from the germline V gene are GTSNPN and SVGIG (reference sequence). V lost 1 base and J lost 6; bases outside the gene matches: 13. In DNA form, the CDR3 reads TGTGCCTGGAGTGCGACTAGCGGGAGAAGGGGCCCCGGAAACATTCAGTACTTC. Amino acids: CAWSATSGRRGPGNIQYF.

This chain connects TRBV2 to TRBJ1-2; D is uncertain. The germline gives CDR1 SNHLY, CDR2 FYNNEI. V lost 6 bases and J 2 bases, leaving 13 bases between the germline ends. CDR3 length: 14 amino acids. CDR3 amino acids: CASSAREENYGYTF. CDR3 nucleotides: TGTGCCAGCAGCGCCCGGGAAGAAAACTATGGCTACACCTTC.

The chain carries TRBV15 and TRBJ2-7; 7 bases map to TRBD2. The V and J ends lost 0 bases and 4 bases, in that order; junction bases with no gene match: 9. Looked up from germline, CDR1 is LNHNV and CDR2 is YYDKDF (reference sequence). The CDR3 sequence is 16 residues long. The DNA for the CDR3 is TGTGCCACCAGCAGAGACGTGGGCGGGAGTGGGTACGAGCAGTACTTC. Its translation: CATSRDVGGSGYEQYF.

This chain joins TRBV27 and TRBJ2-2; 7 bases fit TRBD1. This CDR3 has 14 amino acids. V lost 8 bases, J lost 6 bases, and 9 bases stayed unmatched. Germline values: CDR1 MNHEY, CDR2 SMNVEV (reference sequence). The CDR3: CASSRQGWAGELFF. The CDR3 DNA is TGTGCCAGCTCCCGACAGGGTTGGGCCGGGGAGCTGTTTTTT.

This rearrangement joins TRBV5-1 to TRBJ2-5; D gene ambiguous. Trimming removed 1 base at V and 1 base at J, with 8 bases between. CDR3 length: 14 residues. CDR1 SGHRS and CDR2 YFSETQ come from the germline V gene. This chain's CDR3 is CASSLQKPQETQYF. The CDR3, as DNA: TGCGCCAGCAGCTTGCAGAAACCCCAAGAGACCCAGTACTTC. The complete variable domain, with remaining parts taken from reference TRBV5-1 and TRBJ2-5, reads KAGVTQTPRYLIKTRGQQVTLSCSPISGHRSVSWYQQTPGQGLQFLFEYFSETQRNKGNFPGRFSGRQFSNSRSEMNVSTLELGDSALYLCASSLQKPQETQYFGPGTRLLVL.

V is TRBV5-1 and J is TRBJ2-2, with unresolved D. The CDR3 runs to 18 residues. CDR1 is SGHRS and CDR2 is YFSETQ in the germline V gene. V dropped 1 base and J dropped 0 bases, with 16 bases sitting between them. This chain's CDR3 is CASSLRSPADANTGELFF. CDR3 coding DNA: TGCGCCAGCAGCTTGAGGTCCCCCGCGGATGCGAACACCGGGGAGCTGTTTTTT.

The chain is built from TRBV19 and TRBJ1-4; 9 bases fit TRBD1. The germline CDR1 and CDR2 sequences are LNHDA and SQIVND (reference sequence). V shed 5 bases, J shed 6 bases, and the junction held 7 bases outside the gene matches. The CDR3 runs to 15 residues. The CDR3 nucleotides read TGTGCCAGTAGTCCACAGGGGGCAATATATGAAAAACTGTTTTTT. Encoded protein: CASSPQGAIYEKLFF.

The chain joins TRBV5-1 to TRBJ1-1; 8 bases are shared with TRBD1. The V segment lost 1 base and the J segment 5 bases; nucleotides outside the gene matches: 4. Germline V gene sequence: CDR1 SGHRS, CDR2 YFSETQ. The CDR3 totals 14 residues. DNA of the CDR3: TGCGCCAGCAGCTTGTACACAGGGGGAACTGAAGCTTTCTTT. As protein: CASSLYTGGTEAFF.

The chain joins TRBV13 to TRBJ2-5; 13 bases are shared with TRBD2. CDR3 length: 16 amino acids. With 2 bases clipped from V and 3 bases from J, the junction kept 3 bases outside the gene matches. The germline V gene encodes CDR1 PRHDT and CDR2 FYEKMQ (reference sequence). CDR3 in amino acids: CASSLIGLAGEETQYF. The CDR3 region has the DNA TGTGCCAGCAGCTTAATTGGACTAGCGGGAGAAGAGACCCAGTACTTC. The whole variable domain, filled in from reference TRBV13 and TRBJ2-5, reads AAGVIQSPRHLIKEKRETATLKCYPIPRHDTVYWYQQGPGQDPQFLISFYEKMQSDKGSIPDRFSAQQFSDYHSELNMSSLELGDSALYFCASSLIGLAGEETQYFGPGTRLLVL.

The chain links TRBV4-2 to TRBJ2-7, with 12 positions matching TRBD2. CDR1 is LGHNA, CDR2 YNFKEQ, per germline. This CDR3 is 14 amino acids long. The V segment lost 1 base and the J segment 5 bases; nucleotides outside the gene matches: 0. CDR3 amino acids: CASSQGLAGDEQYF. The CDR3 region has the DNA TGTGCCAGCAGCCAAGGACTAGCGGGAGACGAGCAGTACTTC.

V usage is TRBV7-9 and J usage is TRBJ2-4; 9 positions match TRBD1. There are 16 residues in the CDR3. Germline loops: CDR1 SEHNR, CDR2 FQNEAQ (reference sequence). Trimming took 5 bases from V and 0 from J; bases not matched to a gene: 5. CDR3: CASSRTGAIAKNIQYF. The CDR3 bases are TGTGCCAGCAGCCGGACAGGGGCCATAGCCAAAAACATTCAGTACTTC.

CDR3 DNA sequence: TGTGCCAGCAGCCCCGCATGGGCTAGCGGGACGAACACCGGGGAGCTGTTTTTT. Translated, it gives CASSPAWASGTNTGELFF. This chain joins TRBV13 and TRBJ2-2; TRBD2 agrees at 9 bases. J lost 0 bases, V lost 5 bases, and 10 bases had no gene match. Germline-derived CDR1 and CDR2 are PRHDT and FYEKMQ (reference sequence). The CDR3 is 18 amino acids.

The chain links TRBV4-3 to TRBJ2-3; a possible D gene is TRBD2 (6 bases). The CDR3 totals 17 residues. V gave up 0 bases and J gave up 1 base, with 14 bases separating them. Germline CDR1 and CDR2: LGHNA and YSLEER. DNA for the CDR3: TGCGCCAGCAGCCAAGATCAGTCAGGCGGGGGCACAGATACGCAGTATTTT. It yields the protein CASSQDQSGGGTDTQYF.

The gene calls are TRBV30 and TRBJ2-1, with TRBD2 identical over 13 bases. The V segment lost 5 bases and the J segment 6 bases; nucleotides outside the gene matches: 7. There are 15 residues in the CDR3. Per the germline V gene, CDR1 is GTSNPN and CDR2 is SVGIG (reference sequence). CDR3 DNA sequence: TGTGCCTGGGACCGGGGGACTAGCGGGATCAATGAGCAGTTCTTC. Protein: CAWDRGTSGINEQFF. The variable domain in full, completed from reference TRBV30 and TRBJ2-1, reads SQTIHQWPATLVQPVGSPLSLECTVEGTSNPNLYWYRQAAGRGLQLLFYSVGIGQISSEVPQNLSASRPQDRQFILSSKKLLLSDSGFYLCAWDRGTSGINEQFFGPGTRLTVL.

Details on this clone: Other DNA sequences in the same sample also yield this CDR3. The V call is TRBV5-1, the J call TRBJ1-4; no clear D gene. Germline CDR1 SGHRS, CDR2 YFSETQ. This CDR3 is built from 12 residues. Trimming shortened V by 0 bases and J by 8 bases, and 5 bases separated the two germline ends. In nucleotides, the CDR3 is TGCGCCAGCAGCTTGGGCGGAGAAAAACTGTTTTTT. This codes for CASSLGGEKLFF.

The genes are TRBV5-8 and TRBJ1-1; 9 bases are a match to TRBD1. CDR1 SGHTS and CDR2 YDEGEE come from the germline V gene. CDR3 length equals 14 residues. Germline trimming cut 3 bases from V and 0 bases from J; bases unmatched to any gene: 0. As DNA, the CDR3 is TGTGCCAGCAGCTGGACAGGGGTGAACACTGAAGCTTTCTTT. It yields the protein CASSWTGVNTEAFF. Using reference TRBV5-8 and TRBJ1-1 for the parts outside the CDR3, the full variable domain is EAGVTQSPTHLIKTRGQQATLRCSPISGHTSVYWYQQALGLGLQFLLWYDEGEERNRGNFPPRFSGRQFPNYSSELNVNALELEDSALYLCASSWTGVNTEAFFGQGTRLTVV.

This sequence joins TRBV9 and TRBJ2-1, with TRBD2 matching 13 bases. The CDR3 loop spans 17 amino acids. Germline CDR1 is SGDLS and CDR2 is YYNGEE. J was trimmed by 5 bases and V by 2 bases; bases with no gene match: 7. CDR3 nucleotide sequence: TGTGCCAGCAGCGTCTCCCGGACTAGCGGGAGCCACAATGAGCAGTTCTTC. It yields the protein CASSVSRTSGSHNEQFF.